The 13 T cell receptor beta chains in this list originate from one sample, sequenced in a study of GPR56 and killer-like receptors on CD4 memory cells. Sorting by FACS used killer cell lectin-like receptor and GPR56 expression to define five CD4+ populations. TCRdb re-analyzed the reads; it lists each CDR3 protein once, without DNA. Recorded for this sample: roughly 2,000 distinct CDR3 sequences. Sequencing input: memory CD4+ T cells from blood. Every receptor here comes from a human donor in good health.

According to its frequency, this clonotype is medium-sized. The chain joins TRBV6-1 to TRBJ2-3. The germline CDR1 and CDR2 sequences are MNHNS and SASEGT. The CDR3 contains 15 residues. CDR3 amino acids: CASSESGRGTDTQYF.

This clonotype is deemed medium-sized (0.01 to 0.1%) by its frequency. The chain couples TRBV7-3 to TRBJ2-3. CDR1 is SGHTA and CDR2 is FQGTGA in the germline V gene. The CDR3 has 13 amino acids. The CDR3: CASSFTSADTQYF.

The J gene is TRBJ2-1, the V gene TRBV20-1; TCRdb lists TRBD1, though no DNA is available to test this call. The CDR3 length is 12 residues. Per the germline V gene, CDR1 is DFQATT and CDR2 is SNEGSKA (reference sequence). The CDR3: CSAGTQGIEQFF.

This chain joins TRBV15 and TRBJ1-3; the TCRdb D gene call, TRBD1, has no DNA to confirm it. The CDR3 contains 17 residues. CDR1 and CDR2 (germline): LNHNV, YYDKDF (reference sequence). CDR3 region: CATRNTGTGTPGNTIYF. Together with reference TRBV15 and TRBJ1-3, the CDR3 gives the full variable domain: DAMVIQNPRYQVTQFGKPVTLSCSQTLNHNVMYWYQQKSSQAPKLLFHYYDKDFNNEADTPDNFQSRRPNTSFCFLDIRSPGLGDTAMYLCATRNTGTGTPGNTIYFGEGSWLTVV.

V and J are TRBV20-1 and TRBJ2-7; TCRdb selects TRBD2, and the lack of DNA leaves this call unchecked. The CDR3 covers 15 residues. CDR1 is DFQATT and CDR2 is SNEGSKA in the germline V gene (reference sequence). The CDR3 reads CSASHASGGTYEQYF.

This clonotype ranks as medium-sized in terms of frequency. The rearrangement uses TRBV19 and TRBJ1-5. Germline loops: CDR1 LNHDA, CDR2 SQIVND (reference sequence). The CDR3 has 16 residues. CDR3 protein: CASSTGGGNGNQPQHF.

This chain connects TRBV9 to TRBJ1-3; TCRdb returns TRBD1, unconfirmable since there is no DNA. The CDR3 covers 16 residues. Germline assignment: CDR1 SGDLS and CDR2 YYNGEE. The CDR3 region is CASSVSGQGAGNTIYF.

V usage is TRBV14 and J usage is TRBJ2-2; TCRdb lists TRBD1, though no DNA is available to test this call. Germline V gene sequence: CDR1 SGHDN, CDR2 FVKESK. CDR3 length: 13 amino acids. The CDR3 loop is CASSRLSEGELFF. Full variable domain (remainder filled in from reference TRBV14 and TRBJ2-2): EAGVTQFPSHSVIEKGQTVTLRCDPISGHDNLYWYRRVMGKEIKFLLHFVKESKQDESGMPNNRFLAERTGGTYSTLKVQPAELEDSGVYFCASSRLSEGELFFGEGSRLTVL.

The chain uses TRBV29-1 and TRBJ1-1; as DNA is missing, the TRBD1 call by TCRdb cannot be tested. This CDR3 comprises 12 residues. The germline CDR1 and CDR2 sequences are SQVTM and ANQGSEA. The CDR3 is CSVTHGTGGAFF.

The chain is built from TRBV4-1 and TRBJ1-2; the TCRdb call, TRBD1, lacks DNA for checking. The germline V gene encodes CDR1 MGHRA and CDR2 YSYEKL. This CDR3 region has 13 residues. This CDR3 is CASSPRQDRGYTF.

This clonotype counts as medium-sized (0.01 to 0.1%) by frequency. CDR3 sequence: CASSLENSGANVLTF. The genes are TRBV18 and TRBJ2-6. This CDR3 contains 15 residues. Germline lookup yields CDR1 KGHSH and CDR2 LQKENI.

By frequency, this clonotype is large. V usage is TRBV6-1 and J usage is TRBJ2-3; the D call from TCRdb, TRBD1, cannot be confirmed without DNA. CDR3 length: 12 residues. CDR1 is MNHNS and CDR2 is SASEGT in the germline V gene. CDR3 residues: CASRPGSDTQYF.

This clonotype shows up as large by frequency. V is TRBV6-2 or TRBV6-3 and J is TRBJ2-3; the D call from TCRdb, TRBD1, cannot be confirmed without DNA. Germline V gene data show CDR1 as MNHEY and CDR2 as SVGEGT. The CDR3 has 12 residues. The CDR3 is CASSHGTYPQYF.